These 25 T cell receptor beta chains share one sample of origin, sequenced in a study of neurological immune-mediated disorders. One entry per CDR3 protein results from TCRdb running MiXCR on the 5' RACE reads. The data hold about 46,000 distinct CDR3 sequences, with under 13% observed a single time. Sequenced sample: PBMCs. These receptors were taken from a man aged 65-85 years with HTLV-1-associated myelopathy (HAM/TSP).

This clonotype was counted many times. The V call is TRBV27, the J call TRBJ2-2; D may be TRBD2 (5 bases). Germline CDR1 is MNHEY and CDR2 is SMNVEV (reference sequence). Trimming pared 4 bases from V and 4 bases from J, leaving 16 bases between. The CDR3 contains 16 residues. The CDR3 spells CASSWKGGGVTGELFF. The CDR3 bases are TGTGCCAGCAGTTGGAAAGGTGGAGGAGTCACCGGGGAGCTGTTTTTT.

This clonotype was seen ten or more times. The genes are TRBV20-1 and TRBJ2-7; D not resolved. The CDR3 is 14 residues long. V was pared by 2 bases and J by 0 bases, with 11 bases between. Germline values: CDR1 DFQATT, CDR2 SNEGSKA (reference sequence). The CDR3 bases are TGCAGTGCTAGACGCCGGTCTTTCTCCTACGAGCAGTACTTC. Translation: CSARRRSFSYEQYF.

To note about this clonotype: This may come from a read error, since a much larger clone is one base off. The chain recombines TRBV6-2 or TRBV6-3 with TRBJ2-7; D uncertain. The CDR3 length is 16 residues. Germline V CDR1 and CDR2: MNHEY, SVGEGT. The CDR3 DNA follows: TGTGCCAGAAGTTACCCCCCCCGGGTAGGATACTACGAGCAGTACTTC. Protein product: CARSYPPRVGYYEQYF.

Many counts were recorded for this clonotype. This chain uses TRBV19 with TRBJ1-1; no reliable D call. There are 12 residues in the CDR3. Trimming removed 7 bases at V and 11 bases at J, with 17 bases between. Per the germline V gene, CDR1 is LNHDA and CDR2 is SQIVND (reference sequence). In nucleotides, the CDR3 is TGTGCCAGTAAAGAGGGCGGCACCTGGGCTTTCTTT. Translated: CASKEGGTWAFF.

This clonotype was picked up many times. This sequence joins TRBV29-1 and TRBJ2-1, with D tentatively TRBD2 (6 bases). Trimming pared 2 bases from V and 8 bases from J, leaving 19 bases between. CDR3 length: 15 residues. Germline lookup yields CDR1 SQVTM and CDR2 ANQGSEA. The CDR3 nucleotides read TGCAGCGTTGAATTTGCGGGAAAGCAACGCGATGAGCAGTTCTTC. Residues: CSVEFAGKQRDEQFF.

Ten or more counts support this clonotype. The genes are TRBV15 and TRBJ1-1; D gene ambiguous. Germline V gives CDR1 LNHNV, CDR2 YYDKDF (reference sequence). The CDR3 spans 15 residues. V lost 1 base and J lost 1, with 10 bases in between. The CDR3 nucleotides are TGTGCCACCAGCAGAGGAGGGATAGGGAACACTGAAGCTTTCTTT. It codes for CATSRGGIGNTEAFF.

This clonotype was seen many times. This rearrangement joins TRBV20-1 to TRBJ2-2, with 7 bases aligning to TRBD2. The trim removed 3 bases at V and 0 bases at J, leaving 7 bases unmatched. CDR1 DFQATT and CDR2 SNEGSKA come from the germline V gene (reference sequence). The CDR3 extends over 16 amino acids. CDR3 sequence reads: CSARASGTPNTGELFF. The CDR3, as DNA: TGCAGTGCTAGGGCCAGCGGGACCCCGAACACCGGGGAGCTGTTTTTT.

A few counts support this clonotype. The V call is TRBV28, the J call TRBJ2-7; perhaps TRBD1 as D (6 bases). Germline CDR1 MDHEN, CDR2 SYDVKM. The CDR3 extends over 13 amino acids. Trimming removed 5 bases at V and 5 bases at J, with 13 bases between. The CDR3 bases are TGTGCCAGCAGTGAGCCAGGGGTTCACGAGCAGTACTTC. This sequence encodes CASSEPGVHEQYF.

This clonotype was counted ten times or more. The chain recombines TRBV5-1 with TRBJ2-7; 10 bases are shared with TRBD2. The junction had 7 bases not matched to a gene; V was cut back by 4 bases and J by 0 bases. CDR1 and CDR2 (germline): SGHRS, YFSETQ. The CDR3 is made up of 16 amino acids. The CDR3 DNA follows: TGCGCCAGCAGCCACAAAAGACTAGCGGGCTCCTACGAGCAGTACTTC. Its protein is CASSHKRLAGSYEQYF.

There are many counts of this clonotype. This rearrangement joins TRBV2 to TRBJ1-2, with TRBD1 identical over 7 bases. This CDR3 has 13 residues. V lost 5 bases to trimming and J lost 14 bases; unmatched junction nucleotides: 14. CDR1 and CDR2 (germline): SNHLY, FYNNEI. CDR3: CASSSGTVVTGTF. In DNA, the CDR3 is TGTGCCAGCAGTAGTGGGACAGTCGTCACTGGAACCTTC.

Details on this clonotype: Possible read error: a much larger clone is one base away. The chain carries TRBV3-1 and TRBJ2-2, with D tentatively TRBD2 (6 bases). This CDR3 spans 15 amino acids. CDR1 and CDR2 (germline): LGHDT, YNNKEL (reference sequence). The V gene lost 5 bases and the J gene lost 6 bases, with 16 bases spanning the gap. The CDR3 sequence: CASSIRDSSAGELFF. The CDR3 DNA reads as TGTGCCAGCAGCATACGGGACTCCTCGGCCGGGGAGCTGTTTTTT.

This clonotype was recorded at least ten times. V and J are TRBV5-1 and TRBJ1-2; D is perhaps TRBD1 (6 bases). The CDR3 has 15 residues. Trimming took 0 bases from V and 3 from J, leaving 12 bases between them. Germline values: CDR1 SGHRS, CDR2 YFSETQ. This chain's CDR3 is CASSLDAGVYYGYTF. The CDR3 coding sequence is TGCGCCAGCAGCTTGGACGCAGGGGTTTACTATGGCTACACCTTC.

Regarding this clonotype: This sequence may be a read error, since a much larger clone differs from it by one base. V and J are TRBV12-3 or TRBV12-4 and TRBJ2-4, with TRBD1 matching over 8 bases. V was pared by 3 bases and J by 5 bases, with 6 bases of the junction left unmatched. CDR3 length: 15 amino acids. The CDR3 spells CASSFLQGAQNIQYF. The CDR3, as DNA: TGTGCCAGCAGTTTTCTTCAGGGGGCCCAAAACATTCAGTACTTC.

Of note for this clonotype: A much larger clone sits a single nucleotide away, making a read error possible. This chain connects TRBV6-6 to TRBJ2-1, with D unresolved. Per the germline V gene, CDR1 is MNHNY and CDR2 is SVGAGI (reference sequence). CDR3 length equals 13 residues. The ends were cut back, 5 bases at V and 5 bases at J, with 10 bases in the middle. This CDR3 reads CASSLGSNNEQFF. The DNA for the CDR3 is TGTGCCAGCAGTCTGGGCAGCAACAATGAGCAGTTCTTC.

This clonotype was seen at least ten times. The gene calls are TRBV20-1 and TRBJ2-1; the match to TRBD1 covers 7 bases. With V trimmed by 3 bases and J by 4 bases, 9 bases remained unmatched. CDR1 is DFQATT, CDR2 SNEGSKA, per germline (reference sequence). The CDR3 is made up of 15 amino acids. The CDR3 protein is CSASRGGGLYNEQFF. CDR3 nucleotides: TGCAGTGCTAGTAGAGGGGGCGGGCTATACAATGAGCAGTTCTTC.

This clonotype has a count of ten or more. J is TRBJ1-2 and V is TRBV20-1, with D possibly being TRBD1 (5 bases). V was shortened by 6 bases and J by 6 bases, with 11 bases between the two germline ends. In germline, CDR1 is DFQATT, CDR2 SNEGSKA (reference sequence). The CDR3 runs 11 residues. For the CDR3, the DNA is TGCAGTGCCCTGGGACGAGATGGCTACACCTTC. Amino acids: CSALGRDGYTF.

In its sample, this clonotype was seen many times. The genes are TRBV29-1 and TRBJ2-3; 11 bases agree with TRBD2. Germline CDR1 and CDR2: SQVTM and ANQGSEA. The V gene end was trimmed by 7 bases and the J gene end by 1 base; junction bases not matched to a gene: 10. The CDR3 covers 16 residues. The CDR3 loop is CSALSPGLAGTDTQYF. CDR3 coding DNA: TGCAGCGCCCTAAGCCCGGGACTAGCGGGCACAGATACGCAGTATTTT.

This clonotype was observed many times. The chain has TRBV7-2 and TRBJ2-7; D may be TRBD2 (7 bases). The germline gives CDR1 SGHTA, CDR2 FQGNSA. V lost 3 bases to trimming and J lost 0 bases, with 15 bases between them. The CDR3 extends over 16 amino acids. CDR3 in DNA: TGTGCCAGCAGCTTCAAGGGGGGCGGGGGCTCCTACGAGCAGTACTTC. Amino acids: CASSFKGGGGSYEQYF.

This clonotype was seen at least ten times. The chain recombines TRBV20-1 with TRBJ2-1; 12 positions agree with TRBD2. The CDR3 has 16 amino acids. J was trimmed by 3 bases and V by 6 bases; bases with no gene match: 9. Per the germline V gene, CDR1 is DFQATT and CDR2 is SNEGSKA (reference sequence). This CDR3 reads CSALGLAGLNYNEQFF. The CDR3 DNA follows: TGCAGTGCCCTCGGACTAGCGGGGCTAAACTACAATGAGCAGTTCTTC.

This clonotype came up many times. This chain uses TRBV28 with TRBJ2-3; D is undetermined. In germline, CDR1 is MDHEN, CDR2 SYDVKM. The CDR3 has 14 amino acids. V shed 5 bases and J shed 4 bases, with 13 bases lying between them. CDR3 loop: CASSLASMSDTQYF. The CDR3 DNA sequence: TGTGCCAGCAGTCTTGCGAGCATGTCAGATACGCAGTATTTT. Full variable domain (outside the CDR3, taken from reference TRBV28 and TRBJ2-3): DVKVTQSSRYLVKRTGEKVFLECVQDMDHENMFWYRQDPGLGLRLIYFSYDVKMKEKGDIPEGYSVSREKKERFSLILESASTNQTSMYLCASSLASMSDTQYFGPGTRLTVL.

This clonotype has a count of ten or more. The chain joins TRBV28 to TRBJ2-7; TRBD2 matches at 8 bases. Germline V lookup: CDR1 MDHEN, CDR2 SYDVKM. The CDR3 totals 15 residues. J lost 7 bases, V lost 7 bases, and 15 bases had no gene match. In DNA form, the CDR3 reads TGTGCCAGCATCACCTCGGCGGGAGGAGCGCGAGAGCAGTACTTC. This encodes CASITSAGGAREQYF. The complete variable domain, with remaining parts taken from reference TRBV28 and TRBJ2-7, reads DVKVTQSSRYLVKRTGEKVFLECVQDMDHENMFWYRQDPGLGLRLIYFSYDVKMKEKGDIPEGYSVSREKKERFSLILESASTNQTSMYLCASITSAGGAREQYFGPGTRLTVT.

This clonotype was recorded at least ten times. V is TRBV7-2 and J is TRBJ1-5; D ambiguous. The CDR3 is made up of 15 amino acids. V was trimmed by 1 base and J by 6 bases, leaving 13 bases between them. Per germline, CDR1 SGHTA and CDR2 FQGNSA. The DNA for the CDR3 is TGTGCCAGCAGCTTAGGACCTGCCCGTGGTCAGCCCCAGCATTTT. It codes for CASSLGPARGQPQHF.

The rearrangement links TRBV20-1 to TRBJ2-7, with D possibly TRBD2 on 5 matching bases. V gave up 3 bases and J gave up 3 bases, with 12 bases separating them. Germline V gene data show CDR1 as DFQATT and CDR2 as SNEGSKA (reference sequence). The CDR3 covers 13 residues. Written as DNA, the CDR3 is TGCAGTGCTAGTGAGGGAATTAACTACGAGCAGTACTTC. Translated: CSASEGINYEQYF.

Ten or more counts support this clonotype. J is TRBJ2-7 and V is TRBV11-3, with D possibly called TRBD1 or TRBD2 (6 bases each). Germline CDR1 reads SGHNT; CDR2 reads YENEEA. The V end was cut by 2 bases, the J end by 6 bases, with 23 bases between. The CDR3 runs to 17 residues. The CDR3 DNA reads as TGTGCCAGCAGCTTAACGGAGGGGGTAGGGGAACTCTGCGAGCAGTACTTC. This sequence encodes CASSLTEGVGELCEQYF.

In its sample, this clonotype was seen many times. The chain uses TRBV15 and TRBJ1-6; D not certain. The CDR3 loop spans 15 amino acids. The germline V and J ends were trimmed by 0 bases and 10 bases, with 13 bases remaining between them. From germline, CDR1 is LNHNV and CDR2 YYDKDF (reference sequence). The CDR3 coding sequence is TGTGCCACCAGCAGAGATACCAGATCAGGCTCACCCCTCCACTTT. Translating gives CATSRDTRSGSPLHF.